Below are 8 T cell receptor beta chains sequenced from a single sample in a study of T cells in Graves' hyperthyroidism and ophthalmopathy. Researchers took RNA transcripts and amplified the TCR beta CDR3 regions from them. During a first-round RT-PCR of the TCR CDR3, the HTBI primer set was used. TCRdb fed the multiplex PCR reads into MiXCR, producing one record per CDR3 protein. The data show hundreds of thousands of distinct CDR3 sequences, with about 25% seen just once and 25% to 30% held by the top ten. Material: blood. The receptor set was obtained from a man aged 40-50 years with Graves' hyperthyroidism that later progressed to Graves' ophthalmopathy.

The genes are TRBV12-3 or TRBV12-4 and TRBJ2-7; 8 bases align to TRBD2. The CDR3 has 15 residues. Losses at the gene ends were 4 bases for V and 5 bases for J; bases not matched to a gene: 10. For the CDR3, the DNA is TGTGCCAGCAGTTCGGGAGGGAGGGCGGCCCACGAGCAGTACTTC. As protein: CASSSGGRAAHEQYF.

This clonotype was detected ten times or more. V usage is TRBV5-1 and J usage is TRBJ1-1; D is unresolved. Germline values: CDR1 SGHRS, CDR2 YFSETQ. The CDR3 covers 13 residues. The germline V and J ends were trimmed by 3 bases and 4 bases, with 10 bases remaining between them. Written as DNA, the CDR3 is TGCGCCAGCAGCTACGATGGAGGCACTGAAGCTTTCTTT. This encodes CASSYDGGTEAFF.

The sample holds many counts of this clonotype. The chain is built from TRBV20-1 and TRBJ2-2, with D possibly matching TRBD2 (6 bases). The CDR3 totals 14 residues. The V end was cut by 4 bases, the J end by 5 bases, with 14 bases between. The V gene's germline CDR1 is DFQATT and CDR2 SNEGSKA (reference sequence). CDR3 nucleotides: TGCAGTGCTATCGACGGTGCGGGGACCGGGGAGCTGTTTTTT. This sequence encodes CSAIDGAGTGELFF.

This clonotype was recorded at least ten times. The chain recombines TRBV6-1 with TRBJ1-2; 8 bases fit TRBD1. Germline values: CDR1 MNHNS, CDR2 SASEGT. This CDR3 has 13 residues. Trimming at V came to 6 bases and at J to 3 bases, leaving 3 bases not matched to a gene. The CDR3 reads CASREQGDYGYTF. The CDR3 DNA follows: TGTGCCAGCAGGGAACAGGGGGACTATGGCTACACCTTC.

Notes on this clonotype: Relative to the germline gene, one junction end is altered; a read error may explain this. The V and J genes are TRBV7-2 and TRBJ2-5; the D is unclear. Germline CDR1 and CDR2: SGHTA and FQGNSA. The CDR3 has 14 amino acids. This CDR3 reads CASSQVVAGETQYF. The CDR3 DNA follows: TGCGCCAGCAGCCAAGTCGTCGCAGGAGAGACCCAGTACTTC.

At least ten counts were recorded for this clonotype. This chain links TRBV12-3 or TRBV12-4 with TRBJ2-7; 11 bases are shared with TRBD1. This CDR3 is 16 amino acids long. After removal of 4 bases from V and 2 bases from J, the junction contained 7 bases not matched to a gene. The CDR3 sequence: CASSSLGQGAAYEQYF. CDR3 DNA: TGTGCCAGCAGTTCTCTCGGACAGGGGGCCGCCTACGAGCAGTACTTC.

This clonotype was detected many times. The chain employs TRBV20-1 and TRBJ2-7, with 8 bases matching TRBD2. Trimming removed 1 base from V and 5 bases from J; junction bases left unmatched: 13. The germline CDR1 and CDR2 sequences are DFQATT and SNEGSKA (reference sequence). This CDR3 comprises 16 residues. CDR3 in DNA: TGCAGTGCTAGAGTGCGGGAGGACCTGAATATTCACGAGCAGTACTTC. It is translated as CSARVREDLNIHEQYF.

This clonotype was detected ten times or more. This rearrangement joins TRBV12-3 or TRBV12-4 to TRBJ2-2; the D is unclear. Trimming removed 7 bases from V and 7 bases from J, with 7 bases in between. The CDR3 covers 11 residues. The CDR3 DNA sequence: TGTGCCAGCACGTTCCGCGGGGAGCTGTTTTTT. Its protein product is CASTFRGELFF.